Listed here are 23 T cell receptor beta chains from one sample, sequenced in a study of blood T cell repertoires in COVID-19. TCRdb keeps only in-frame clones here, not all; method: immunoSEQ multiplex PCR. The table lists some 200,000 clones, about 86% of them singletons. Sequenced input: peripheral blood. The source of these receptors is a woman aged 55 to 70 with COVID-19, enrolled during active disease.

This clone was found once. This chain connects TRBV7-9 to TRBJ2-1, with 7 bases identical to TRBD1. Germline V CDR1 and CDR2: SEHNR, FQNEAQ (reference sequence). This CDR3 has 13 residues. Trimming removed 5 bases from V and 4 bases from J; junction bases left unmatched: 2. The CDR3 sequence: CASSLDRYNEQFF. Written as DNA, the CDR3 is TGTGCCAGCAGCCTGGACAGGTACAATGAGCAGTTCTTC.

The rearrangement uses TRBV7-2 and TRBJ2-7, with 13 bases aligning to TRBD2. Germline lookup yields CDR1 SGHTA and CDR2 FQGNSA. The V segment lost 6 bases and the J segment 6 bases; nucleotides outside the gene matches: 17. This CDR3 is 18 amino acids long. The CDR3 loop reads CASSIGLAGARVESEQYF. As DNA, the CDR3 is TGTGCCAGCAGTATTGGACTAGCGGGAGCCCGAGTGGAGAGCGAGCAGTACTTC.

This sequence joins TRBV4-3 and TRBJ1-6; D is possibly TRBD1 (5 bases). This CDR3 region has 15 residues. V lost 3 bases, J lost 7 bases, and 13 bases lay in between. CDR1 is LGHNA and CDR2 is YSLEER in the germline V gene. This CDR3 reads CASSQGGRRNSPLHF. CDR3 sequence (DNA): TGCGCCAGCAGCCAGGGGGGACGGCGGAATTCACCCCTCCACTTT.

The rearrangement uses TRBV19 and TRBJ2-1, with 7 bases lining up with TRBD2. Per germline, CDR1 LNHDA and CDR2 SQIVND (reference sequence). The V and J ends lost 4 bases and 3 bases, in that order; junction bases with no gene match: 6. This CDR3 contains 15 residues. The CDR3 DNA reads as TGTGCCAGTAGTACTCTCCCGGGGGGCTACAATGAGCAGTTCTTC. This translates into CASSTLPGGYNEQFF.

The rearrangement uses TRBV27 and TRBJ2-4, with TRBD2 identical over 7 bases. The CDR3 consists of 17 residues. From germline, CDR1 is MNHEY and CDR2 SMNVEV (reference sequence). J lost 2 bases, V lost 8 bases, and 15 bases had no gene match. CDR3 region: CASSSGLGRGSKNIQYF. CDR3 nucleotide sequence: TGTGCCAGCTCCAGCGGCCTTGGGAGGGGATCCAAAAACATTCAGTACTTC.

The chain has TRBV6-6 and TRBJ2-7; tentatively, D is TRBD1 (6 bases). Germline V gene data show CDR1 as MNHNY and CDR2 as SVGAGI (reference sequence). CDR3 length: 15 amino acids. Trimming stripped 6 bases from V and 3 bases from J, with 18 bases between. This CDR3 reads CASSHPRGQIYEQYF. The CDR3 coding sequence is TGTGCCAGCAGCCACCCTCGAGGACAGATCTACGAGCAGTACTTC.

V is TRBV11-2 and J is TRBJ2-3; D is uncertain. V was pared by 2 bases and J by 0 bases, with 9 bases between. The CDR3 consists of 15 residues. From germline, CDR1 is SGHAT and CDR2 FQNNGV. CDR3 nucleotide sequence: TGTGCCAGCAGCTTATTGACTTCTAGCACAGATACGCAGTATTTT. Translated, it gives CASSLLTSSTDTQYF.

The chain is built from TRBV4-1 and TRBJ1-2; D possibly corresponds to TRBD1 (5 bases). V gave up 4 bases and J gave up 3 bases, with 9 bases separating them. The length of the CDR3 is 13 residues. CDR1 MGHRA and CDR2 YSYEKL come from the germline V gene. This chain's CDR3 is CASSPPGYYGYTF. The CDR3 nucleotides read TGCGCCAGCAGCCCCCCAGGGTACTATGGCTACACCTTC.

This rearrangement joins TRBV18 to TRBJ1-3, with TRBD1 as a possible D gene (5 bases). Germline CDR1 is KGHSH and CDR2 is LQKENI. This CDR3 contains 14 residues. V lost 10 bases, J lost 1 base, and 14 bases lay in between. DNA of the CDR3: TGTGCCATCCGACCGGGGGGTTCTGGAAACACCATATATTTT. Amino acid sequence: CAIRPGGSGNTIYF.

V gene TRBV30 combines with J gene TRBJ1-3; D perhaps matches TRBD1 (5 bases). Trimming pared 1 base from V and 0 bases from J, leaving 10 bases between. Germline CDR1 GTSNPN, CDR2 SVGIG (reference sequence). The CDR3 sequence is 15 residues long. The CDR3 DNA sequence: TGTGCCTGGAGTGGGACATCAAGCTCTGGAAACACCATATATTTT. This sequence encodes CAWSGTSSSGNTIYF.

The chain carries TRBV19 and TRBJ1-2; possible D gene TRBD1, 6 bases. The V and J ends lost 1 base and 6 bases respectively, with 18 bases between them. The germline V gene encodes CDR1 LNHDA and CDR2 SQIVND (reference sequence). This CDR3 contains 16 residues. The CDR3 DNA reads TGTGCCAGTAGTATAGGTGGGCTCGGGGGGGCCGATGGCTACACCTTC. Translating gives CASSIGGLGGADGYTF. The variable domain in full, with the rest retrieved from reference TRBV19 and TRBJ1-2, is DGGITQSPKYLFRKEGQNVTLSCEQNLNHDAMYWYRQDPGQGLRLIYYSQIVNDFQKGDIAEGYSVSREKKESFPLTVTSAQKNPTAFYLCASSIGGLGGADGYTFGSGTRLTVV.

V and J are TRBV5-1 and TRBJ2-3; TRBD2 aligns across 7 bases. Unmatched junction bases numbered 6, after V lost 4 bases and J lost 4 bases. CDR3 length equals 14 residues. Germline CDR1 is SGHRS and CDR2 is YFSETQ. The CDR3 here is CASSPTSVPDTQYF. In DNA form, the CDR3 reads TGCGCCAGCAGCCCCACTAGCGTCCCAGATACGCAGTATTTT.

This sequence joins TRBV5-1 and TRBJ2-5, with 11 bases matching TRBD2. This CDR3 has 15 amino acids. J gave up 4 bases and V 1 base, and 3 bases lay outside the gene matches. CDR1 and CDR2 from the germline V gene are SGHRS and YFSETQ. The CDR3 DNA is TGCGCCAGCAGCTTGTCTCTAGCGGGAGGAGAGACCCAGTACTTC. Residues: CASSLSLAGGETQYF. Combining the CDR3 with reference TRBV5-1 and TRBJ2-5 gives the whole variable domain KAGVTQTPRYLIKTRGQQVTLSCSPISGHRSVSWYQQTPGQGLQFLFEYFSETQRNKGNFPGRFSGRQFSNSRSEMNVSTLELGDSALYLCASSLSLAGGETQYFGPGTRLLVL.

CDR3 in amino acids: CASSERGSREQYF. CDR3 nucleotides: TGCGCCAGCAGCGAGAGAGGGAGTCGCGAGCAGTACTTC. V is TRBV5-1 and J is TRBJ2-7; the D gene is possibly TRBD2 (5 bases). Per the germline V gene, CDR1 is SGHRS and CDR2 is YFSETQ. Trimming removed 4 bases at V and 6 bases at J, with 14 bases between. This CDR3 spans 13 amino acids.

The chain recombines TRBV5-1 with TRBJ2-7, with D possibly matching TRBD2 (6 bases). Germline CDR1 reads SGHRS; CDR2 reads YFSETQ. Trimming took off 2 bases at V and 3 bases at J, with 21 bases between the two ends. The CDR3 loop spans 17 amino acids. CDR3 nucleotide sequence: TGCGCCAGCAGCTTTGATCGGGTCGTAGCGGCCGGCTACGAGCAGTACTTC. Protein product: CASSFDRVVAAGYEQYF. Full variable domain (rest looked up from reference TRBV5-1 and TRBJ2-7): KAGVTQTPRYLIKTRGQQVTLSCSPISGHRSVSWYQQTPGQGLQFLFEYFSETQRNKGNFPGRFSGRQFSNSRSEMNVSTLELGDSALYLCASSFDRVVAAGYEQYFGPGTRLTVT.

The count of this clone is one. CDR3 sequence reads: CASIRGTEEAFF. The DNA of the CDR3 is TGTGCCAGCATCCGAGGGACAGAAGAAGCTTTCTTT. The gene calls are TRBV6-5 and TRBJ1-1, with 7 bases lining up with TRBD1. The CDR3 totals 12 residues. The V gene end was trimmed by 7 bases and the J gene end by 8 bases; junction bases not matched to a gene: 7. Germline V gene lookup returns CDR1 MNHEY and CDR2 SVGAGI.

V gene TRBV6-5 combines with J gene TRBJ1-1; D call uncertain. This CDR3 is 13 amino acids long. CDR1 is MNHEY, CDR2 SVGAGI, per germline. V was pared by 6 bases and J by 7 bases, with 15 bases between. CDR3 loop: CASSRMAGNEAFF. CDR3 bases: TGTGCCAGCAGCCGGATGGCCGGGAATGAAGCTTTCTTT.

This rearrangement joins TRBV30 to TRBJ1-1, with TRBD1 as a possible D gene (5 bases). The V end was cut by 0 bases, the J end by 11 bases, with 16 bases between. This CDR3 comprises 13 residues. Germline V CDR1 and CDR2: GTSNPN, SVGIG (reference sequence). CDR3 in DNA: TGTGCCTGGAGTGTACTTGGGGGGAGTATGGCTTTCTTT. Its translation is CAWSVLGGSMAFF.

The chain has TRBV30 and TRBJ1-3; D not resolved. Per germline, CDR1 GTSNPN and CDR2 SVGIG (reference sequence). V was pared by 0 bases and J by 0 bases, with 12 bases between. The CDR3 has 16 residues. The DNA for the CDR3 is TGTGCCTGGAGTGTACGTCGGGGAAGCTCTGGAAACACCATATATTTT. It encodes CAWSVRRGSSGNTIYF.

This chain joins TRBV19 and TRBJ2-2; D not certain. The ends were cut back, 6 bases at V and 0 bases at J, with 8 bases in the middle. CDR3 size: 14 residues. Germline values: CDR1 LNHDA, CDR2 SQIVND (reference sequence). Here the CDR3 DNA reads TGTGCCAGTAGAGACACCGCGAACACCGGGGAGCTGTTTTTT. This translates into CASRDTANTGELFF.

The chain has TRBV6-5 and TRBJ1-1; 7 bases are shared with TRBD1. Germline values: CDR1 MNHEY, CDR2 SVGAGI. J lost 5 bases, V lost 11 bases, and 14 bases had no gene match. The CDR3 contains 14 residues. The CDR3 DNA reads as TGTGCCGCCTCCGACAGGGCTGGGGTGACTGAAGCTTTCTTT. This translates into CAASDRAGVTEAFF.

V usage is TRBV30 and J usage is TRBJ2-7; 8 nucleotides align to TRBD1. The CDR3 loop spans 16 amino acids. Germline CDR1 GTSNPN, CDR2 SVGIG (reference sequence). V shed 4 bases, J shed 2 bases, and the junction held 13 bases outside the gene matches. The CDR3 nucleotides are TGTGCCTGGAAGGCAGGGGGCCACCTTACTGCCTACGAGCAGTACTTC. Protein: CAWKAGGHLTAYEQYF.

This chain connects TRBV6-2 or TRBV6-3 to TRBJ1-2; weak D call: TRBD1 (6 bases). The CDR3 has 17 residues. Between the trimmed V and J ends, which lost 5 bases and 1 base, there was a span of 20 bases. From germline, CDR1 is MNHEY and CDR2 SVGEGT. CDR3 protein: CASSVRDNPDFNYGYTF. CDR3 DNA: TGTGCCAGCAGTGTCCGGGACAACCCAGATTTTAACTATGGCTACACCTTC.